This passage covers 30 T cell receptor beta chains from one sample sequenced in a study of T cell repertoires in cytomegalovirus infection. TCRdb independently ran MiXCR on the reads; one entry per CDR3 protein. The sample consists of about 740,000 distinct CDR3 sequences, 35% of them appearing once. Sequencing used PBMCs. The receptors shown here come from a human donor in good health (CMV status not recorded). Some clones in this sample may be carry-over from other donors' samples.

V gene TRBV6-1 combines with J gene TRBJ1-4; maybe TRBD1 (5 bases). The CDR3 spans 13 residues. The germline gives CDR1 MNHNS, CDR2 SASEGT. Trimming took off 8 bases at V and 8 bases at J, with 15 bases between the two ends. For the CDR3, the DNA is TGTGCCAGCCACTTCTCCCCAGGGGAAAAACTGTTTTTT. Amino acids: CASHFSPGEKLFF.

The rearrangement links TRBV24-1 to TRBJ2-1; weak D call: TRBD1 (5 bases). The V end lost 1 base, the J end lost 11 bases, and 8 bases lay between the germline ends. The germline V gene encodes CDR1 KGHDR and CDR2 SFDVKD. The CDR3 spans 12 residues. The CDR3 is CATSDFRQQQFF. In nucleotides, the CDR3 is TGTGCCACCAGTGATTTCAGACAGCAGCAGTTCTTC.

This clonotype was counted only a few times. CDR3 DNA sequence: TGTGCCAGCAGTCGTGTCGGGGCCTACGAGCAGTACTTC. This encodes CASSRVGAYEQYF. The chain uses TRBV7-2 and TRBJ2-7, with D tentatively TRBD2 (5 bases). V was pared by 6 bases and J by 2 bases, with 11 bases between. This CDR3 region has 13 residues. Germline lookup yields CDR1 SGHTA and CDR2 FQGNSA.

This chain joins TRBV20-1 and TRBJ2-1; TRBD2 matches at 10 bases. Germline assignment: CDR1 DFQATT and CDR2 SNEGSKA (reference sequence). The CDR3 runs to 17 residues. V was pared by 2 bases and J by 3 bases, with 10 bases of the junction left unmatched. In DNA, the CDR3 is TGCAGTGCTAGAAGCCTTGCGGGACTAGCGTTCTACAATGAGCAGTTCTTC. Protein product: CSARSLAGLAFYNEQFF.

The genes are TRBV11-2 and TRBJ1-2; 7 bases line up with TRBD1. The CDR3 runs to 13 residues. V shed 5 bases, J shed 5 bases, and the junction held 5 bases outside the gene matches. Germline-derived CDR1 and CDR2 are SGHAT and FQNNGV. The CDR3 nucleotides are TGTGCCAGCAGCCAAGGGACAGTTTATGGCTACACCTTC. Translated, it gives CASSQGTVYGYTF.

J is TRBJ2-1 and V is TRBV6-6, with 11 bases aligning to TRBD1. The CDR3 has 17 amino acids. V dropped 5 bases and J dropped 3; count of bases not matched to a gene: 9. Germline V gene lookup returns CDR1 MNHNY and CDR2 SVGAGI (reference sequence). The CDR3 protein is CASSGNRDRGFYNEQFF. CDR3 DNA sequence: TGTGCCAGCAGTGGCAACCGGGACAGGGGGTTCTACAATGAGCAGTTCTTC.

This clonotype was seen a handful of times. The chain's CDR3 is CASSLRARGGQNKETQYF. CDR3 DNA: TGTGCCAGCAGTTTAAGGGCGCGGGGGGGGCAGAACAAAGAGACCCAGTACTTC. V usage is TRBV27 and J usage is TRBJ2-5; 9 positions agree with TRBD2. Germline V gene lookup returns CDR1 MNHEY and CDR2 SMNVEV (reference sequence). The CDR3 spans 18 residues. V lost 2 bases and J lost 3; bases outside the gene matches: 13.

The genes are TRBV19 and TRBJ1-2; D is uncertain. Germline V gene sequence: CDR1 LNHDA, CDR2 SQIVND (reference sequence). Trimming took off 3 bases at V and 6 bases at J, with 11 bases between the two ends. This CDR3 is 13 amino acids long. The CDR3 here is CASSILGVNGYTF. The CDR3 DNA is TGTGCCAGTAGTATTCTCGGAGTCAATGGCTACACCTTC.

This clonotype was detected many times. The rearrangement joins TRBV7-2 to TRBJ2-7; 16 bases are a match to TRBD2. J lost 5 bases, V lost 5 bases, and 9 bases had no gene match. The CDR3 is made up of 17 amino acids. Germline V CDR1 and CDR2: SGHTA, FQGNSA. The CDR3 reads CASSPPGLAGGIDEQYF. CDR3 in DNA: TGTGCCAGCAGCCCACCGGGACTAGCGGGGGGGATAGACGAGCAGTACTTC.

The chain couples TRBV27 to TRBJ2-7; no clear D. The V gene's germline CDR1 is MNHEY and CDR2 SMNVEV (reference sequence). This CDR3 has 13 amino acids. V was shortened by 0 bases and J by 9 bases, with 12 bases between the two germline ends. The CDR3 sequence: CASSLSGKSGQYF. In DNA, the CDR3 is TGTGCCAGCAGTTTATCGGGGAAATCGGGGCAGTACTTC.

This clonotype was observed a few times. The V gene is TRBV6-5, the J gene TRBJ2-7, with D perhaps TRBD1 or TRBD2 (5 bases each). Germline CDR1 is MNHEY and CDR2 is SVGAGI. V was shortened by 2 bases and J by 7 bases, with 12 bases between the two germline ends. The CDR3 runs 13 residues. CDR3 DNA: TGTGCCAGCAGTTACCAGGGAGCGTGGGAGCAGTACTTC. The encoded protein is CASSYQGAWEQYF.

This clonotype was counted between two and nine times. The V call is TRBV2, the J call TRBJ1-1; D not resolved. V was cut by 4 bases and J by 8 bases, with 17 bases left in between. This CDR3 region has 14 residues. Germline CDR1 and CDR2: SNHLY and FYNNEI. The CDR3 protein is CASSGLAARTEAFF. CDR3 nucleotides: TGTGCCAGCAGTGGTCTGGCAGCCCGAACCGAAGCTTTCTTT.

The genes are TRBV3-1 and TRBJ2-6; a possible D gene is TRBD1 (6 bases). Per the germline V gene, CDR1 is LGHDT and CDR2 is YNNKEL (reference sequence). The CDR3 runs to 17 residues. The germline V and J ends were trimmed by 1 base and 0 bases, with 10 bases remaining between them. CDR3 residues: CASSQGTDLSGANVLTF. DNA of the CDR3: TGTGCCAGCAGCCAAGGGACAGATCTCTCTGGGGCCAACGTCCTGACTTTC.

This clonotype was seen only a few times. The gene calls are TRBV27 and TRBJ1-6; D remains unclear. The germline gives CDR1 MNHEY, CDR2 SMNVEV (reference sequence). V lost 8 bases to trimming and J lost 6 bases, with 20 bases between them. The CDR3 is 16 residues long. CDR3 in DNA: TGTGCCAGCCGCCTTATGGACGGACGGATTAATTCACCCCTCCACTTT. Its translation: CASRLMDGRINSPLHF.

This clonotype came up a few times. This rearrangement joins TRBV10-2 to TRBJ1-6; perhaps TRBD1 as D (5 bases). Germline loops: CDR1 WSHSY, CDR2 SAAADI. V shed 3 bases and J shed 7 bases, with 10 bases lying between them. The CDR3 runs 14 residues. The CDR3 DNA follows: TGCGCCAGCAGTGACCGCAGGGAGAATTCACCCCTCCACTTT. Amino acids: CASSDRRENSPLHF.

The chain links TRBV19 to TRBJ2-2; no reliable D call. The CDR3 is 15 amino acids. The V gene's germline CDR1 is LNHDA and CDR2 SQIVND (reference sequence). Trimming took off 3 bases at V and 1 base at J, with 9 bases between the two ends. The CDR3 sequence is CASSIAWKNTGELFF. The CDR3 DNA sequence: TGTGCCAGTAGTATTGCTTGGAAGAACACCGGGGAGCTGTTTTTT.

This chain joins TRBV5-1 and TRBJ1-2; D gene ambiguous. The CDR3 consists of 15 residues. CDR1 is SGHRS, CDR2 YFSETQ, per germline. The V and J ends lost 2 bases and 3 bases respectively, with 14 bases between them. The CDR3 nucleotides read TGCGCCAGCAGCTTCGGTAAGGGAGGTGACTATGGCTACACCTTC. Protein sequence: CASSFGKGGDYGYTF.

The chain couples TRBV18 to TRBJ2-2; 9 positions agree with TRBD1. V was pared by 6 bases and J by 1 base, with 12 bases of the junction left unmatched. This CDR3 has 18 amino acids. The germline CDR1 and CDR2 sequences are KGHSH and LQKENI. CDR3 protein: CASSQPSGTGKNTGELFF. CDR3 DNA sequence: TGTGCCAGCTCTCAACCCTCCGGGACAGGGAAGAACACCGGGGAGCTGTTTTTT.

This clonotype was observed once. Relative to the germline gene, one junction end is altered; a read error may explain this. The genes are TRBV28 and TRBJ2-7; weak D call: TRBD2 (5 bases). The CDR3 length is 15 residues. The germline gives CDR1 MDHEN, CDR2 SYDVKM. CDR3 DNA: TGTGCCAGCAGGGGAGCAGCCGCCAGCTCCTACGAGCGGTACTTC. Translating it yields CASRGAAASSYERYF.

The chain uses TRBV6-2 or TRBV6-3 and TRBJ2-7, with 9 bases that match TRBD2. The germline CDR1 and CDR2 sequences are MNHEY and SVGEGT. The CDR3 runs 18 residues. V shed 6 bases and J 3 bases; nucleotides not matched to a gene: 18. The CDR3 DNA is TGTGCCAGCAGCCCCACGGGAGCGGGGGGCCGGCCTTTCTACGAGCAGTACTTC. Translation: CASSPTGAGGRPFYEQYF.

This clonotype showed up many times. The chain combines TRBV28 with TRBJ1-2, with TRBD1 matching over 7 bases. J gave up 4 bases and V 4 bases, and 12 bases lay outside the gene matches. Germline V gives CDR1 MDHEN, CDR2 SYDVKM. The CDR3 sequence is 16 residues long. This CDR3 reads CASSSVRGQKVYGYTF. CDR3 in DNA: TGTGCCAGCAGTTCGGTCCGGGGACAGAAAGTCTATGGCTACACCTTC.

The chain links TRBV28 to TRBJ1-2; 7 nucleotides match TRBD1. CDR3 size: 14 residues. V lost 5 bases and J lost 5; bases outside the gene matches: 8. Germline V CDR1 and CDR2: MDHEN, SYDVKM. For the CDR3, the DNA is TGTGCCAGCAGTCTTACGACAGGGCTGTATGGCTACACCTTC. Its translation is CASSLTTGLYGYTF.

This clonotype was detected ten times or more. The chain employs TRBV5-1 and TRBJ1-2, with D perhaps TRBD1 (5 bases). Germline V gene lookup returns CDR1 SGHRS and CDR2 YFSETQ. The CDR3 is 14 residues long. V was cut by 5 bases and J by 8 bases, with 19 bases left in between. The chain's CDR3 is CASRSRAYPMGYTF. In nucleotides, the CDR3 is TGCGCCAGCAGGAGCAGGGCGTACCCTATGGGCTACACCTTC.

V gene TRBV27 combines with J gene TRBJ2-3; TRBD2 matches 10 bases. J was trimmed by 3 bases and V by 3 bases; bases with no gene match: 6. The CDR3 length is 16 residues. From germline, CDR1 is MNHEY and CDR2 SMNVEV (reference sequence). DNA for the CDR3: TGTGCCAGCAGTTTTTCTAGCGGGAGAAGGACAGATACGCAGTATTTT. Its protein is CASSFSSGRRTDTQYF.

About this clonotype itself: A read error is possible here, since a much larger clone lies one base away. V and J are TRBV28 and TRBJ1-6, with D perhaps matching TRBD1 (6 bases). CDR1 and CDR2 (germline): MDHEN, SYDVKM. This CDR3 has 15 residues. CDR3 in DNA: TGTGCCAGCAGTTTGTCCGGACAGCTAACTTCACCCCTCCCCTTT. Encoded protein: CASSLSGQLTSPLPF.

This clonotype was picked up a small number of times. The rearrangement links TRBV7-2 to TRBJ1-1; D not resolved. Germline V gene lookup returns CDR1 SGHTA and CDR2 FQGNSA. The CDR3 runs 13 residues. Trimming cost V 8 bases and J 5 bases, with 15 bases left between them. The CDR3 DNA reads TGTGCCAGCCGCTCAAGCTTTAGGACTGAAGCTTTCTTT. Translated: CASRSSFRTEAFF. Looking up the rest from reference TRBV7-2 and TRBJ1-1 gives the full variable domain: GAGVSQSPSNKVTEKGKDVELRCDPISGHTALYWYRQSLGQGLEFLIYFQGNSAPDKSGLPSDRFSAERTGGSVSTLTIQRTQQEDSAVYLCASRSSFRTEAFFGQGTRLTVV.

The chain is built from TRBV19 and TRBJ1-1; perhaps TRBD1 as D (5 bases). Trimming pared 8 bases from V and 4 bases from J, leaving 20 bases between. The CDR3 totals 15 residues. Germline V CDR1 and CDR2: LNHDA, SQIVND (reference sequence). CDR3: CASGPLDNKGTEAFF. CDR3 nucleotide sequence: TGTGCCAGTGGACCGTTGGACAACAAAGGCACTGAAGCTTTCTTT.

This clonotype has just a few counts. The CDR3 nucleotides read TGTGCCAGCAGCCAAGAACCCAGGGGCCTCCGCGGGGAGCAGTACTTC. Amino acid sequence: CASSQEPRGLRGEQYF. The chain uses TRBV3-1 and TRBJ2-7; D may be TRBD1 (6 bases). Germline V gene sequence: CDR1 LGHDT, CDR2 YNNKEL (reference sequence). The CDR3 has 16 amino acids. V lost 0 bases, J lost 7 bases, and 19 bases lay in between.

This chain uses TRBV2 with TRBJ1-1; TRBD1 matches 12 bases. Germline values: CDR1 SNHLY, CDR2 FYNNEI. V was clipped by 6 bases and J by 12 bases; unmatched bases: 23. CDR3 length: 18 residues. The CDR3 nucleotides are TGTGCCAGCAGCGATACCGGGACAGGGGGCTTGGGAGTCGGCAAATCTTTCTTT. Translation gives CASSDTGTGGLGVGKSFF.

This clonotype was detected only a few times. The chain employs TRBV7-9 and TRBJ1-1; D uncertain. The CDR3 has 14 residues. V was shortened by 2 bases and J by 3 bases, with 10 bases between the two germline ends. Germline CDR1 reads SEHNR; CDR2 reads FQNEAQ (reference sequence). The chain's CDR3 is CASSLKGSDTEAFF. DNA for the CDR3: TGTGCCAGCAGCTTAAAAGGGTCGGACACTGAAGCTTTCTTT.